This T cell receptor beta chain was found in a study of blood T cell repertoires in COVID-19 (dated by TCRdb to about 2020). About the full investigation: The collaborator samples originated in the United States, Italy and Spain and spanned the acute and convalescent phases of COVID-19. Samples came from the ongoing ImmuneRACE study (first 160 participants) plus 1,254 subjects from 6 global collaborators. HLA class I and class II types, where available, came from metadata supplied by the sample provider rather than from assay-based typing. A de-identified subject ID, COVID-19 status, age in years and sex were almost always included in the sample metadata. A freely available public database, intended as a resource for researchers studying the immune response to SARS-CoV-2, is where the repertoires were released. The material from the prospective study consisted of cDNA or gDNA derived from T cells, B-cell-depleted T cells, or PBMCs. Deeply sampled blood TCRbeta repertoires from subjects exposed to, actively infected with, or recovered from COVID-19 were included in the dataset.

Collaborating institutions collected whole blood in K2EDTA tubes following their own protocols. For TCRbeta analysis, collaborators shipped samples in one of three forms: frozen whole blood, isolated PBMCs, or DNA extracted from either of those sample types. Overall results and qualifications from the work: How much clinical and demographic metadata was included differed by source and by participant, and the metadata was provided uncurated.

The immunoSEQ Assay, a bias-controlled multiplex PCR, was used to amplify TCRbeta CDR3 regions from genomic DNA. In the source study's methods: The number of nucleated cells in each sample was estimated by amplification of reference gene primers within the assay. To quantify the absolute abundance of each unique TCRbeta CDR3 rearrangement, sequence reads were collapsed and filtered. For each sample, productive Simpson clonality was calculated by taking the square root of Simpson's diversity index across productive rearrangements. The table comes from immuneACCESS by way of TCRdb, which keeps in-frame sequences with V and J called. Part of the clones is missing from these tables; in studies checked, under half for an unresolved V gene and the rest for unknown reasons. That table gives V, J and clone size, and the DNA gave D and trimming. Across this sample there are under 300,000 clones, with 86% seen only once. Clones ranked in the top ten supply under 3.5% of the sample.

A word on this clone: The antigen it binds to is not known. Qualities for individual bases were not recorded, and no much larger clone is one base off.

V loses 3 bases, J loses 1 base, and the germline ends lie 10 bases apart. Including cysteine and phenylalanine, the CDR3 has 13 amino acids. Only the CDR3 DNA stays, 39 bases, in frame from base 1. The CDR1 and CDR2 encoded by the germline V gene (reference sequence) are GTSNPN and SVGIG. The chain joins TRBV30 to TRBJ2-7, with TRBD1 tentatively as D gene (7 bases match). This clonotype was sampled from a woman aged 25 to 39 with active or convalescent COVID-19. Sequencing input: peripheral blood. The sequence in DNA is TGTGCCTGGAGGCAGGGGGGATCCTACGAGCAGTACTTC. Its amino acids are CAWRQGGSYEQYF.